One and the same sample provided the 32 T cell receptor beta chains below, sequenced in a study of blood T cells in healthy people across ages. With a J-beta primer mix and a sample-barcoded 5' primer, a second PCR ran about 7 to 12 cycles. TCRdb processed the 5' RACE reads anew with MiXCR; each CDR3 protein has one entry. The sample yields over a million distinct CDR3 sequences, roughly 45% seen once. Input material: blood. Receptor source: a woman under 30 in good health.

This clonotype has only a few counts. This chain connects TRBV4-1 to TRBJ2-1, with D possibly being TRBD2 (6 bases). Germline assignment: CDR1 MGHRA and CDR2 YSYEKL. The CDR3 is 14 residues long. V was trimmed by 0 bases and J by 6 bases, leaving 9 bases between them. This chain's CDR3 is CASSQDQTSNEQFF. The DNA for the CDR3 is TGCGCCAGCAGCCAAGATCAGACTAGCAATGAGCAGTTCTTC.

Concerning this clonotype: One end of the junction fails to match germline, which may point to a read error. The rearrangement joins TRBV29-1 to TRBJ2-1; D is possibly TRBD1 or TRBD2 (5 bases each). This CDR3 comprises 15 residues. Looked up from germline, CDR1 is SQVTM and CDR2 is ANQGSEA. Written as DNA, the CDR3 is TGCAGCGTTGTGGAAGGGACCAGCGGTTACAATGAGCATTACTTC. Translating it yields CSVVEGTSGYNEHYF.

The chain has TRBV3-1 and TRBJ2-1, with no clear D. CDR1 and CDR2 (germline): LGHDT, YNNKEL (reference sequence). Trimming pared 0 bases from V and 11 bases from J, leaving 14 bases between. CDR3 length: 14 residues. The CDR3 sequence: CASSQDRTPRQQFF. Here the CDR3 DNA reads TGTGCCAGCAGCCAAGATCGGACCCCAAGGCAGCAGTTCTTC.

A few counts support this clonotype. CDR3 bases: TGTGCCAGCAGCGTAGACGGGTTAGCAGAGGAAGAGACCCAGTACTTC. This gives the protein CASSVDGLAEEETQYF. The rearrangement links TRBV9 to TRBJ2-5; D ambiguous. Germline V lookup: CDR1 SGDLS, CDR2 YYNGEE. This CDR3 region has 16 residues. The germline V and J ends were trimmed by 0 bases and 3 bases, with 15 bases remaining between them.

The chain recombines TRBV29-1 with TRBJ2-1; D tentatively fits TRBD1 or TRBD2 (5 bases each). The J call is uncertain, as TRBJ2-7 better fits the DNA end. Germline CDR1 is SQVTM and CDR2 is ANQGSEA. The CDR3 contains 15 residues. The DNA for the CDR3 is TGCAGCCTGACAGTAGGACTTCACTCCTACAATGAGCAGTACTTC. Encoded protein: CSLTVGLHSYNEQYF.

The chain recombines TRBV7-2 with TRBJ1-1, with a weak D call TRBD1 (5 bases). This CDR3 comprises 16 residues. The V gene lost 3 bases and the J gene lost 9 bases, with 23 bases spanning the gap. CDR1 is SGHTA and CDR2 is FQGNSA in the germline V gene. CDR3 sequence: CASSFGGGGHQSQAFF. CDR3 in DNA: TGTGCCAGCAGCTTCGGGGGTGGAGGGCACCAAAGTCAAGCTTTCTTT. Variable domain in full (rest from reference TRBV7-2 and TRBJ1-1): GAGVSQSPSNKVTEKGKDVELRCDPISGHTALYWYRQSLGQGLEFLIYFQGNSAPDKSGLPSDRFSAERTGGSVSTLTIQRTQQEDSAVYLCASSFGGGGHQSQAFFGQGTRLTVV.

This sequence joins TRBV21-1 and TRBJ2-2; the D segment call TRBD2 is taken from the table without a DNA check. TRBV21-1 is assigned pseudogene status. The CDR3 runs 19 residues. CDR3 residues: CTSSKVVAAGGTNTGELFF. The CDR3 DNA sequence: TGTACCAGCAGCAAAGTAGTCGCGGCGGGGGGAACTAACACCGGGGAGCTGTTTTTT.

V gene TRBV11-2 combines with J gene TRBJ1-5, with no clear D. Between the trimmed V and J ends, which lost 3 bases and 7 bases, there was a span of 10 bases. This CDR3 contains 13 residues. Germline V gene lookup returns CDR1 SGHAT and CDR2 FQNNGV. The CDR3, as DNA: TGTGCCAGCAGCTTGGAAGTAAGACAGCCCCAGCATTTT. This gives the protein CASSLEVRQPQHF.

The V gene is TRBV2, the J gene TRBJ2-3; TRBD2 matches at 16 bases. CDR1 SNHLY and CDR2 FYNNEI come from the germline V gene. The V gene end was trimmed by 5 bases and the J gene end by 10 bases; junction bases not matched to a gene: 3. The CDR3 extends over 14 amino acids. In DNA, the CDR3 is TGTGCCAGCAGTCCGGGACTAGCGGGGGGGCCGCAGTATTTT. Its translation is CASSPGLAGGPQYF.

The sample holds many counts of this clonotype. This chain joins TRBV5-1 and TRBJ2-5; the match to TRBD2 covers 15 bases. V shed 3 bases and J 4 bases; nucleotides not matched to a gene: 4. Germline CDR1 is SGHRS and CDR2 is YFSETQ. The CDR3 is made up of 16 amino acids. The CDR3 loop reads CASSSGLAGGRETQYF. CDR3 nucleotides: TGCGCCAGCAGCTCGGGACTAGCGGGGGGTAGAGAGACCCAGTACTTC.

This chain joins TRBV29-1 and TRBJ1-5; D may be TRBD1 (5 bases). Germline CDR1 and CDR2: SQVTM and ANQGSEA. The CDR3 runs to 13 residues. The V end was cut by 6 bases, the J end by 3 bases, with 12 bases between. CDR3 residues: CSVGTGPNQPQHF. The DNA for the CDR3 is TGCAGCGTGGGAACAGGCCCCAATCAGCCCCAGCATTTT.

The rearrangement joins TRBV7-9 to TRBJ2-1; D call uncertain. The germline CDR1 and CDR2 sequences are SEHNR and FQNEAQ (reference sequence). The V end was cut by 0 bases, the J end by 7 bases, with 10 bases between. This CDR3 region has 14 residues. The CDR3 nucleotides are TGTGCCAGCAGCTTAGCGGGAACCTTGAATGAGCAGTTCTTC. Translated: CASSLAGTLNEQFF.

This clonotype was seen only a few times. The chain employs TRBV10-3 and TRBJ1-1, with a tentative D call TRBD1 (6 bases). The germline V and J ends were trimmed by 10 bases and 0 bases, with 15 bases remaining between them. This CDR3 is 14 amino acids long. Germline assignment: CDR1 ENHRY and CDR2 SYGVKD. Written as DNA, the CDR3 is TGTGCCACGTGGACAGCCCGTATGAACACTGAAGCTTTCTTT. Amino acid sequence: CATWTARMNTEAFF.

There are many counts of this clonotype. The CDR3 sequence: CSVGKGTSGRNEQFF. The CDR3 DNA reads TGCAGCGTTGGTAAGGGGACTAGCGGGAGAAATGAGCAGTTCTTC. The V call is TRBV29-1, the J call TRBJ2-1; 14 bases are a match to TRBD2. J lost 7 bases, V lost 4 bases, and 6 bases had no gene match. Germline V gene data show CDR1 as SQVTM and CDR2 as ANQGSEA. The CDR3 sequence is 15 residues long.

The chain couples TRBV6-2 or TRBV6-3 to TRBJ2-4, with 7 nucleotides matching TRBD2. The CDR3 is 15 residues long. Germline V gene data show CDR1 as MNHEY and CDR2 as SVGEGT. J was trimmed by 13 bases and V by 1 base; bases with no gene match: 13. The DNA of the CDR3 is TGTGCCAGCAGTTACTGGCCTAGCGGCGCCTACGGGCAGTACTTC. It is translated as CASSYWPSGAYGQYF.

This clonotype was seen only a few times. The chain couples TRBV20-1 to TRBJ2-3; D might be TRBD1 (6 bases). V lost 6 bases, J lost 5 bases, and 9 bases lay in between. The V gene's germline CDR1 is DFQATT and CDR2 SNEGSKA (reference sequence). The CDR3 is made up of 11 amino acids. CDR3 loop: CSAIGGDTQYF. Here the CDR3 DNA reads TGCAGTGCCATAGGGGGAGATACGCAGTATTTT.

The table lists this clonotype with a few counts. V usage is TRBV24-1 and J usage is TRBJ2-3; 12 bases are a match to TRBD2. CDR3 length: 21 amino acids. Per germline, CDR1 KGHDR and CDR2 SFDVKD. V was clipped by 3 bases and J by 1 base; unmatched bases: 16. In DNA form, the CDR3 reads TGTGCCACCAGTGATCACCGGCGGGGGCTAGCGGGAGGGCCGGGCACAGATACGCAGTATTTT. Protein product: CATSDHRRGLAGGPGTDTQYF.

This CDR3 is CASSQGLAGAGANVLTF. CDR3 in DNA: TGCGCCAGCAGCCAAGGACTAGCGGGAGCTGGGGCCAACGTCCTGACTTTC. V and J are TRBV4-1 and TRBJ2-6; TRBD2 matches at 12 bases. V lost 1 base and J lost 2; bases outside the gene matches: 0. Germline V gene sequence: CDR1 MGHRA, CDR2 YSYEKL. The CDR3 spans 17 residues.

As DNA, the CDR3 is TGTGCCAGCAGTTACCAGGGCTACGATAGCAATCAGCCCCAGCATTTT. Translating it yields CASSYQGYDSNQPQHF. V usage is TRBV6-7 and J usage is TRBJ1-5, with D possibly being TRBD1 (5 bases). TRBV6-7 is flagged as an ORF with uncertain function. The V end was cut by 2 bases, the J end by 0 bases, with 11 bases between. The CDR3 is 16 amino acids.

This clonotype was recorded a few times. The J gene is TRBJ1-4, the V gene TRBV21-1; TRBD1 is taken as the D call from the table, unchecked against the DNA. TRBV21-1 is deemed a pseudogene. CDR3 size: 14 residues. DNA of the CDR3: TGTGCCGTATACGACAGGGTGAATAATGAAAAACTGTTTTTT. Protein sequence: CAVYDRVNNEKLFF.

This clonotype was seen ten or more times. The V call is TRBV9, the J call TRBJ1-2; D gene ambiguous. Deletions cut 4 bases from V and 3 bases from J, with 10 bases between. CDR3 length equals 13 residues. Germline CDR1 SGDLS, CDR2 YYNGEE. CDR3 loop: CASSPTSYYGYTF. CDR3 coding DNA: TGTGCCAGCAGCCCGACGAGTTACTATGGCTACACCTTC.

This clonotype was counted only a few times. The gene calls are TRBV29-1 and TRBJ2-1, with 9 bases lining up with TRBD1. The germline V gene has CDR1 SQVTM and CDR2 ANQGSEA. This CDR3 is 11 amino acids long. J lost 10 bases, V lost 6 bases, and 4 bases had no gene match. The CDR3, as DNA: TGCAGCGTGGACAGGGGTGGGGAGCAGTTCTTC. It yields the protein CSVDRGGEQFF.

The V gene is TRBV6-5, the J gene TRBJ1-2; possibly TRBD1 for D (5 bases). Per the germline V gene, CDR1 is MNHEY and CDR2 is SVGAGI. V was pared by 6 bases and J by 4 bases, with 9 bases between. The CDR3 loop spans 12 amino acids. The CDR3 reads CASRRGPYGYTF. The CDR3, as DNA: TGTGCCAGCAGGCGGGGACCCTATGGCTACACCTTC.

This chain uses TRBV7-2 with TRBJ1-1; 12 bases agree with TRBD1. Trimming at V came to 5 bases and at J to 5 bases, leaving 6 bases not matched to a gene. This CDR3 has 15 residues. Per the germline V gene, CDR1 is SGHTA and CDR2 is FQGNSA. The CDR3 sequence is CASSGTGGIGTEAFF. The CDR3, as DNA: TGTGCCAGCAGCGGGACAGGGGGCATTGGGACTGAAGCTTTCTTT.

This clonotype was detected only once. The chain combines TRBV6-6 with TRBJ1-1; D might be TRBD1 (5 bases). The germline V and J ends were trimmed by 7 bases and 6 bases, with 15 bases remaining between them. Germline V lookup: CDR1 MNHNY, CDR2 SVGAGI (reference sequence). CDR3 size: 13 residues. The CDR3 sequence: CASKGEGAAEAFF. The CDR3 nucleotides read TGTGCCAGCAAAGGGGAAGGAGCTGCTGAAGCTTTCTTT.

This clonotype was seen a handful of times. This chain uses TRBV5-6 with TRBJ2-5, with D perhaps TRBD2 (6 bases). There are 18 residues in the CDR3. CDR1 and CDR2 from the germline V gene are SGHDT and YYEEEE. Deletions cut 4 bases from V and 0 bases from J, with 22 bases between. CDR3 nucleotide sequence: TGTGCCAGCAGCCCGGAGTGGCTCATTGGGGGGTACCAAGAGACCCAGTACTTC. It encodes CASSPEWLIGGYQETQYF.

CDR3 sequence reads: CAWSGSYSYEQYF. For the CDR3, the DNA is TGTGCCTGGAGTGGTTCCTACTCCTACGAGCAGTACTTC. The rearrangement joins TRBV30 to TRBJ2-4; D unclear. Matching the DNA end better, TRBJ2-7 makes the J call doubtful. The CDR3 has 13 amino acids. Germline V gene sequence: CDR1 GTSNPN, CDR2 SVGIG (reference sequence).

CDR3 coding DNA: TGTGCCAGCAGTGAAGCTGCGTTCGCGAACACCGGGGAGCTGTTTTTT. This codes for CASSEAAFANTGELFF. The rearrangement joins TRBV6-1 to TRBJ2-2; no firm D call. Between the trimmed V and J ends, which lost 0 bases and 0 bases, there was a span of 8 bases. Germline values: CDR1 MNHNS, CDR2 SASEGT. The length of the CDR3 is 16 residues.

The chain is built from TRBV3-1 and TRBJ2-3; 10 bases align to TRBD2. Germline loops: CDR1 LGHDT, CDR2 YNNKEL (reference sequence). The J segment lost 7 bases and the V segment lost 4 bases, leaving 14 bases of the junction unmatched. The CDR3 has 17 residues. The CDR3 protein is CASSPTSGEPKGNTQYF. CDR3 nucleotide sequence: TGTGCCAGCAGCCCAACTAGCGGGGAGCCCAAGGGGAATACGCAGTATTTT.

The chain joins TRBV20-1 to TRBJ2-4, with D perhaps matching TRBD2 (6 bases). Near its end, the DNA agrees better with TRBJ2-7, so the J call may be wrong. In germline, CDR1 is DFQATT, CDR2 SNEGSKA (reference sequence). This CDR3 region has 14 residues. The CDR3 loop is CSASWVPEEGEQYF. CDR3 nucleotide sequence: TGCAGTGCTAGTTGGGTCCCAGAGGAGGGCGAGCAGTACTTC.

This chain uses TRBV4-1 with TRBJ1-2, with unresolved D. V was clipped by 3 bases and J by 6 bases, with 23 bases between them. There are 17 residues in the CDR3. The germline gives CDR1 MGHRA, CDR2 YSYEKL. CDR3 DNA sequence: TGCGCCAGCAGCCAGGCTCCTACAGTGTTCGAATCTCATGGCTACACCTTC. Translation: CASSQAPTVFESHGYTF.

The V call is TRBV21-1, the J call TRBJ1-1. TRBV21-1 is a pseudogene locus. This CDR3 has 18 amino acids. CDR3 in amino acids: CASSKVRGPLKPNTEAFF. CDR3 DNA: TGTGCCAGCAGCAAAGTTCGTGGCCCACTCAAACCGAACACTGAAGCTTTCTTT.